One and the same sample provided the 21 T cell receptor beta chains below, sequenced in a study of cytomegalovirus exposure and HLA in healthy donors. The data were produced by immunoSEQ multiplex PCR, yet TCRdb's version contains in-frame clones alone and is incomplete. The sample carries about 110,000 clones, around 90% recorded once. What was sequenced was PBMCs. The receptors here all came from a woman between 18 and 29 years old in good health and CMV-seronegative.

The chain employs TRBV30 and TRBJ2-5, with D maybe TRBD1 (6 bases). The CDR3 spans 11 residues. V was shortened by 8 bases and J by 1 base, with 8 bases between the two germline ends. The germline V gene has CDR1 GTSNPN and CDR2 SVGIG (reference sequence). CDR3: CARDIQETQYF. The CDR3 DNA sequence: TGTGCCCGGGACATCCAAGAGACCCAGTACTTC.

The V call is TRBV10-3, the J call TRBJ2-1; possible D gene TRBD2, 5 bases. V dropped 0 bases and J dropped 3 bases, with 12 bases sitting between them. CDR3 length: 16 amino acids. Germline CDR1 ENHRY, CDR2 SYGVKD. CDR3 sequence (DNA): TGTGCCATCAGTGAGTCGAGGGTAGAGGGCTACAATGAGCAGTTCTTC. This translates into CAISESRVEGYNEQFF.

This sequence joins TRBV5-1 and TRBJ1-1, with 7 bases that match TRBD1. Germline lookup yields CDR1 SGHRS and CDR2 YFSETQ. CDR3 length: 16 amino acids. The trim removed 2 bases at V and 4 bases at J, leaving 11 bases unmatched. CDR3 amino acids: CASSLSGTGETTEAFF. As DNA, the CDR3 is TGCGCCAGCAGCTTATCGGGAACAGGGGAAACCACTGAAGCTTTCTTT. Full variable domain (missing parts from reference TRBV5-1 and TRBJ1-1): KAGVTQTPRYLIKTRGQQVTLSCSPISGHRSVSWYQQTPGQGLQFLFEYFSETQRNKGNFPGRFSGRQFSNSRSEMNVSTLELGDSALYLCASSLSGTGETTEAFFGQGTRLTVV.

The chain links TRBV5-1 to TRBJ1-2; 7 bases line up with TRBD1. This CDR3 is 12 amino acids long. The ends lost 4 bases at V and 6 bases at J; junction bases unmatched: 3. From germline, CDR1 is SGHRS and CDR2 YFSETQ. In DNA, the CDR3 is TGCGCCAGCAGCATTCAGGGGGATGGCTACACCTTC. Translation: CASSIQGDGYTF.

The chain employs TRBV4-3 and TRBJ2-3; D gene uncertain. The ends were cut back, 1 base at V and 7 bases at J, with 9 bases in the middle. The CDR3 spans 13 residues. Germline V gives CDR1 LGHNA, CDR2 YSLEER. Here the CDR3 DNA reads TGCGCCAGCAGCCAAGGAGGTACCAATACGCAGTATTTT. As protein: CASSQGGTNTQYF.

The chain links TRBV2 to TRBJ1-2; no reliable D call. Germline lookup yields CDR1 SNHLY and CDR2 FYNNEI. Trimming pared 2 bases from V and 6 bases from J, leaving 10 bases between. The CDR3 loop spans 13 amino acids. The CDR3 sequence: CASSELQADGYTF. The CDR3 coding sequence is TGTGCCAGCAGTGAACTTCAGGCCGATGGCTACACCTTC.

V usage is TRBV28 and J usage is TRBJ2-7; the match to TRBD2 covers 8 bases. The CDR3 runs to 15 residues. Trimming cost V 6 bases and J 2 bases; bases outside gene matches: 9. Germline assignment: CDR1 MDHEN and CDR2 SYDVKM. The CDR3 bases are TGTGCCAGCAGGGCCCGGGAGGGCCATACCTACGAGCAGTACTTC. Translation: CASRAREGHTYEQYF.

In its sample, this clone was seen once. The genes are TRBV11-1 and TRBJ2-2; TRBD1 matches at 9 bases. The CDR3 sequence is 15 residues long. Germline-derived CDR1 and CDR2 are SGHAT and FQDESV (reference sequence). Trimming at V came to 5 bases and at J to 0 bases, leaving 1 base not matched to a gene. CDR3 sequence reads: CASSRQGANTGELFF. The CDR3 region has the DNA TGTGCCAGCAGCCGACAGGGGGCGAACACCGGGGAGCTGTTTTTT.

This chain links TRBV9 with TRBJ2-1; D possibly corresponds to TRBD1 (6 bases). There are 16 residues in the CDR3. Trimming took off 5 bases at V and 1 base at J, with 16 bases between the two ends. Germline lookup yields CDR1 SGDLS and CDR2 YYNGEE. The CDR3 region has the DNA TGTGCCAGCAGTGATCCGGGACAAAGTTCCTACAATGAGCAGTTCTTC. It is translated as CASSDPGQSSYNEQFF. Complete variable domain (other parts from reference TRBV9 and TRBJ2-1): DSGVTQTPKHLITATGQRVTLRCSPRSGDLSVYWYQQSLDQGLQFLIQYYNGEERAKGNILERFSAQQFPDLHSELNLSSLELGDSALYFCASSDPGQSSYNEQFFGPGTRLTVL.

CDR3 nucleotide sequence: TGCGCCAGCAGCTCCGAGGGGGATTCACCCCTCCACTTT. Amino acid sequence: CASSSEGDSPLHF. This rearrangement joins TRBV5-1 to TRBJ1-6; tentatively, D is TRBD1 (6 bases). Germline assignment: CDR1 SGHRS and CDR2 YFSETQ. The CDR3 has 13 residues. Between the trimmed V and J ends, which lost 3 bases and 8 bases, there was a span of 9 bases.

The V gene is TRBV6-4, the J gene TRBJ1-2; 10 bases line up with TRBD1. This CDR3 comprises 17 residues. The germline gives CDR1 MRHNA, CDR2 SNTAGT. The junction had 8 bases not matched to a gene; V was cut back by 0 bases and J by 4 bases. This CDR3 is CASSDSFEGTGAYGYTF. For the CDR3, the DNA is TGTGCCAGCAGTGACTCATTTGAGGGGACAGGGGCCTATGGCTACACCTTC.

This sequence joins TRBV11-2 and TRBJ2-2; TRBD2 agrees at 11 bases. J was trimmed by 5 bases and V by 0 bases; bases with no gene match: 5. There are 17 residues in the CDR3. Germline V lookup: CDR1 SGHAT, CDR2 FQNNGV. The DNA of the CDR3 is TGTGCCAGCAGCTTAGATCCGGGACTAGCGGCTACCGGGGAGCTGTTTTTT. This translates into CASSLDPGLAATGELFF.

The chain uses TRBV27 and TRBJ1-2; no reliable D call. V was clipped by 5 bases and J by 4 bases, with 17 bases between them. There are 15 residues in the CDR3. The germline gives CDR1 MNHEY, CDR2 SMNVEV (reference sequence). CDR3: CASSPSGSMSYGYTF. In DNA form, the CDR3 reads TGTGCCAGCAGTCCTAGTGGGTCGATGAGCTATGGCTACACCTTC.

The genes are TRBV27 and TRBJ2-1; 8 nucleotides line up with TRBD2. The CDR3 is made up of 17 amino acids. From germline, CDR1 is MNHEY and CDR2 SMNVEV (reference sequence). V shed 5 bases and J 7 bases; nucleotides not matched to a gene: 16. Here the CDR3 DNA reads TGTGCCAGCAGTCCCTGGAGAACTAGCGGTCAGGGGAATGAGCAGTTCTTC. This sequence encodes CASSPWRTSGQGNEQFF.

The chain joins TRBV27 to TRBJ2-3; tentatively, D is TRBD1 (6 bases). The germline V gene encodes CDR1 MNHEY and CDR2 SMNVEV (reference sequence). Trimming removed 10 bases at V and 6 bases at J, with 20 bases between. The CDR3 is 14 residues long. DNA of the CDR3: TGTGCCACCCAAGGGGGAGCGGCTAGTGATACGCAGTATTTT. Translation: CATQGGAASDTQYF.

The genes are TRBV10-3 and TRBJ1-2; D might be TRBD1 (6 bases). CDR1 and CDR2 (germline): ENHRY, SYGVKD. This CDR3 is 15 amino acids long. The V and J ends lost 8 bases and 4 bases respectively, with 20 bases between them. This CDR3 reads CAIGWGGTPFYGYTF. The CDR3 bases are TGTGCCATCGGGTGGGGTGGGACACCCTTCTATGGCTACACCTTC.

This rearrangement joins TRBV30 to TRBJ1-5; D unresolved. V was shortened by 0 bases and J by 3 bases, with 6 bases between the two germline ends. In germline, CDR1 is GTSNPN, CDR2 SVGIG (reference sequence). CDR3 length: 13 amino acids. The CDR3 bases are TGTGCCTGGAGTGTGGGCCACAATCAGCCCCAGCATTTT. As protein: CAWSVGHNQPQHF.

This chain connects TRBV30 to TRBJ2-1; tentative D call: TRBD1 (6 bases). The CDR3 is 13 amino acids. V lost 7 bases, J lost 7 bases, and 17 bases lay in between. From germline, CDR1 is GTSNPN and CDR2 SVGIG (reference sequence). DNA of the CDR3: TGTGCCTCCCGACCGACAGGCCCGAATGAGCAGTTCTTC. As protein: CASRPTGPNEQFF. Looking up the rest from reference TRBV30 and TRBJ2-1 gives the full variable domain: SQTIHQWPATLVQPVGSPLSLECTVEGTSNPNLYWYRQAAGRGLQLLFYSVGIGQISSEVPQNLSASRPQDRQFILSSKKLLLSDSGFYLCASRPTGPNEQFFGPGTRLTVL.

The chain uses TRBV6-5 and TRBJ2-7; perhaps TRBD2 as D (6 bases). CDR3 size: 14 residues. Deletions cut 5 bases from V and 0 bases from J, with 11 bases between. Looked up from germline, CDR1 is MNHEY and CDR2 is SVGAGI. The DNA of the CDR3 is TGTGCCAGCAGTCCCCGGGGGACCTCCTACGAGCAGTACTTC. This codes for CASSPRGTSYEQYF.

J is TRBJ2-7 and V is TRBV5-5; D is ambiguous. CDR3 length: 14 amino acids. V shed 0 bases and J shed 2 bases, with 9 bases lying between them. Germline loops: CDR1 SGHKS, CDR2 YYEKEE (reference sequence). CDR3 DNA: TGTGCCAGCAGCTTGGCGGAGTTAACCTACGAGCAGTACTTC. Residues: CASSLAELTYEQYF.

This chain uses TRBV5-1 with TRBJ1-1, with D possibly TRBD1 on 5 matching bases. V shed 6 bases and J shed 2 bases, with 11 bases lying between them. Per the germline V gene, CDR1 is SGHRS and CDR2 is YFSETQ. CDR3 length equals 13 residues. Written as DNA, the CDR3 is TGCGCCAGCACCGCGGGGGGTAACACTGAAGCTTTCTTT. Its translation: CASTAGGNTEAFF.